This TCR beta chain emerged from a study of T cell clonotyping in hematopoietic cell transplantation. Findings and caveats of the study: Recipient TCR diversity dropped after transplant; expanded clonotypes rose from day 30 to 180.

Sequencing used immunoSEQ multiplex PCR; TCRdb keeps in-frame clones, though not all of them. The table lists over 2,000 clones, approximately 80% of them singletons. Details on this clone: No antigen is known for it.

Trimming shortened V by 0 bases and J by 5 bases, and 8 bases separated the two germline ends. Germline V lookup: CDR1 SGHRS, CDR2 YFSETQ. The CDR3 contains 13 residues. The receptor was derived from a male patient in his fifties or sixties who had an allogeneic stem cell transplant from a related donor, so the T cells may come from the graft donor. Some clones in this sample may be carry-over from other donors' samples. The V gene is TRBV5-1, the J gene TRBJ2-5, with D uncertain. Here the sequenced sample was PBMCs, taken 100 days after allogeneic stem cell transplant. Here the CDR3 reads CASSLGLGETQYF. The CDR3 DNA follows: TGCGCCAGCAGCTTGGGATTAGGTGAGACCCAGTACTTC. Using reference TRBV5-1 and TRBJ2-5 for the parts outside the CDR3, the full variable domain is KAGVTQTPRYLIKTRGQQVTLSCSPISGHRSVSWYQQTPGQGLQFLFEYFSETQRNKGNFPGRFSGRQFSNSRSEMNVSTLELGDSALYLCASSLGLGETQYFGPGTRLLVL.